This paragraph reports one TCR beta chain. Original methodology: Reference gene primers were amplified, and this amplification served to estimate nucleated cell counts. Clones were read by immunoSEQ multiplex PCR, and TCRdb kept only the in-frame ones, dropping some. Clone size and the V and J calls come from that table; the DNA yielded D and trimming. In the table there are roughly 200,000 clones, approximately 86% of which are singletons. This entry is derived from a study of blood T cell repertoires in COVID-19. On the study more broadly: Specimens from acute and convalescent COVID-19 originated in the United States, Italy and Spain.

V lost 8 bases, J lost 5 bases, and 18 bases lay in between. The CDR3 length is 14 residues. CDR1 and CDR2 from the germline V gene are SNHLY and FYNNEI. The sample comprised PBMCs or T cells enriched from blood (not recorded which). This receptor was taken from a woman younger than 45 who had been exposed to COVID-19. V usage is TRBV2 and J usage is TRBJ1-1, with TRBD1 as a possible D gene (6 bases). This chain's CDR3 is CASGLSRGETEAFF. CDR3 in DNA: TGTGCCAGCGGCCTAAGCAGGGGAGAAACTGAAGCTTTCTTT.